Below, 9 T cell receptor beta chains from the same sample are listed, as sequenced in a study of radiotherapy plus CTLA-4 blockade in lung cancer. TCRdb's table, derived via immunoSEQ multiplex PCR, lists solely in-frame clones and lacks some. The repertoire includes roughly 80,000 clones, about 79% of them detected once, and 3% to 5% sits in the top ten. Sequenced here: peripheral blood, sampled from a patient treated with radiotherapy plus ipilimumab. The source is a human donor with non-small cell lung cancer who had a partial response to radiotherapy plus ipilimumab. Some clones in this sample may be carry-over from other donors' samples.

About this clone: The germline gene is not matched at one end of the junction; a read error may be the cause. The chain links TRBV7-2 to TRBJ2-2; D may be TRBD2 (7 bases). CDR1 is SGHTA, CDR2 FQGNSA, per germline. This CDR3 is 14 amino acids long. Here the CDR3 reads CASSPMLLGGVEVF. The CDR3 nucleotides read TGTGCCAGCAGCCCTATGTTATTAGGGGGGGTAGAGGTTTTT.

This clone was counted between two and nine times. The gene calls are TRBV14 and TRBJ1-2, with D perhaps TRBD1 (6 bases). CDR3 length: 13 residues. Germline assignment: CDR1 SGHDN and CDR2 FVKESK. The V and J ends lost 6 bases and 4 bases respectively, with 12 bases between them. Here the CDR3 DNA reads TGTGCCAGCAGAAGAAGAGGGGGCTATGGCTACACCTTC. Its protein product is CASRRRGGYGYTF.

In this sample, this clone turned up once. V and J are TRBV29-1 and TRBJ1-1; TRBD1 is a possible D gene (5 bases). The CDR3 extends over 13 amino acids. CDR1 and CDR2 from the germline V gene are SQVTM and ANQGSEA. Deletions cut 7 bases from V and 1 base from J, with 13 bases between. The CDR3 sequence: CSAARGGNTEAFF. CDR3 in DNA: TGCAGCGCTGCACGCGGGGGGAACACTGAAGCTTTCTTT.

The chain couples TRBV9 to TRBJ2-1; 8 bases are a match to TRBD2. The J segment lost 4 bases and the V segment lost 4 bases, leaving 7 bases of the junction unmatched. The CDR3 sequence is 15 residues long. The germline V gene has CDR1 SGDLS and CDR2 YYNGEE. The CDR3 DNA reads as TGTGCCAGCAGCCGCACTAGCGGAAATTACAATGAGCAGTTCTTC. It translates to CASSRTSGNYNEQFF.

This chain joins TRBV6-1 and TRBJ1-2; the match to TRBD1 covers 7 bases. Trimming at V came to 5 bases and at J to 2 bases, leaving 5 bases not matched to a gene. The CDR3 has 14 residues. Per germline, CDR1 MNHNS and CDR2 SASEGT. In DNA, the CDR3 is TGTGCCAGCAGTTGGGACAGATCCAACTATGGCTACACCTTC. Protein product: CASSWDRSNYGYTF.

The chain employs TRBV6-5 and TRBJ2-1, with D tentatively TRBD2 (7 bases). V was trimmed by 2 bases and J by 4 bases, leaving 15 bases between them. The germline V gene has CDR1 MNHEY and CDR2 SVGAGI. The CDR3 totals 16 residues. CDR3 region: CASSYGRGWGYNEQFF. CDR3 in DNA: TGTGCCAGCAGTTACGGGAGGGGGTGGGGTTACAATGAGCAGTTCTTC.

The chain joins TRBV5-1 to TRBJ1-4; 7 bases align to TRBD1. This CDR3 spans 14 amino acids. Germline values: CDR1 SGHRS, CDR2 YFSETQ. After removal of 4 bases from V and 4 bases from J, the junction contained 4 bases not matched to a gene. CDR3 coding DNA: TGCGCCAGCAGCCAGGGGGTAGTTAATGAAAAACTGTTTTTT. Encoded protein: CASSQGVVNEKLFF.

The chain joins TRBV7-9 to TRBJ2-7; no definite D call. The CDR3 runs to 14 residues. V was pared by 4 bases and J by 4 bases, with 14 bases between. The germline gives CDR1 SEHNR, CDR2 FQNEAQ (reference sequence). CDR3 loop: CASSSAVSLYEQYF. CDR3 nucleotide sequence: TGTGCCAGCAGCTCCGCGGTAAGCCTATACGAGCAGTACTTC.

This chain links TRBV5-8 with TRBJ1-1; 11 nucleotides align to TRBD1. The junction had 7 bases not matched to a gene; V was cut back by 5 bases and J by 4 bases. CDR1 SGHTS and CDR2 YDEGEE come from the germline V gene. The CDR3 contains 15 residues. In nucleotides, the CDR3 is TGTGCCAGCAGAAAAGGACAGGGGGCTGGCACTGAAGCTTTCTTT. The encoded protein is CASRKGQGAGTEAFF.